The T cell receptor beta chain under discussion was sequenced for a study of CD4 T cells in relation to SARS-CoV-2 and coronaviruses. Study-wide context: TCR beta CDR3s were sequenced after roughly ten-day antigen culture of PBMCs. Controls used an HIV-1 Nef peptide pool or no peptide.

Profiling relied on immunoSEQ multiplex PCR, and the TCRdb table lists in-frame clones only, not all of them. The profile shows over 20,000 clones, around 67% of them singletons. Germline-derived CDR1 and CDR2 are SGHKS and YYEKEE (reference sequence). V was shortened by 1 base and J by 3 bases, with 7 bases between the two germline ends. This CDR3 region has 13 residues. As regards this clone: The antigen is not known.

CD4+ T cells from unexposed donors were obtained before the COVID-19 pandemic (2011-2018). The cells were cultured for about ten days before CD4+ T cells were isolated. As cell numbers allowed, unexposed-donor CD4+ T cells faced SARS-CoV-2 S/N and four cold-coronavirus spikes. Fresh IL-2 medium replaced half the medium on days 3 and 7. J is TRBJ1-1 and V is TRBV5-5; possible D gene TRBD1, 5 bases. The TCR originated in a human donor in good health. Sequenced input: CD4+ T cells from PBMCs, cultured in vitro. CDR3 nucleotide sequence: TGTGCCAGCAGCTTGATAGGGGACACTGAAGCTTTCTTT. Protein sequence: CASSLIGDTEAFF.